This T cell receptor (beta chain) was captured by sequencing in a study of T cells in Graves' hyperthyroidism and ophthalmopathy. This CDR3 has 18 amino acids. Germline loops: CDR1 SEHNR, CDR2 FQNEAQ (reference sequence). Germline trimming cut 1 base from V and 6 bases from J; bases unmatched to any gene: 9. This clonotype has more than one count but fewer than ten. Exclusions: uncontrolled infection, other autoimmune disease, pregnancy, lactation. The PBMCs studied were ones that came from around 10 ml fresh peripheral blood. The CDR3 regions of TCR beta were amplified from RNA transcripts. An initial round of RT-PCR targeting the TCR CDR3 relied on the HTBI primer set. MiXCR was run by TCRdb on the multiplex PCR reads, yielding one entry per CDR3 protein. The sample includes 700,000 or so distinct CDR3 sequences, around 15% of them seen just once.

The sample consisted of blood. The receptor was derived from a woman in her forties or fifties with Graves' ophthalmopathy. The gene calls are TRBV7-9 and TRBJ2-3, with 14 bases aligning to TRBD2. The CDR3: CASSLGLAGGPVIDTQYF. CDR3 nucleotides: TGTGCCAGCAGCTTAGGACTAGCGGGAGGGCCGGTGATTGATACGCAGTATTTT.